This passage covers 8 T cell receptor beta chains from one sample sequenced in a study of CD8+ T cells in alopecia areata. RNA was extracted and reverse transcribed into cDNA as the sequencing template. Assay used: immunoSEQ multiplex PCR; TCRdb lists only in-frame clones, some missing. This sample carries about 200,000 clones, 56% of them seen once, and the ten largest clones take nearly 5%. Sequencing was carried out using CD8+ T cells sorted from blood. The origin of the receptors is a human donor in good health.

V is TRBV6-6 and J is TRBJ2-5; TRBD1 matches at 9 bases. The germline V gene encodes CDR1 MNHNY and CDR2 SVGAGI (reference sequence). The CDR3 extends over 14 amino acids. Trimming took 6 bases from V and 4 from J; bases not matched to a gene: 6. The CDR3 bases are TGTGCCAGCAGCCATGGGACAGGGCTAGAGACCCAGTACTTC. It specifies CASSHGTGLETQYF.

In this sample, this clone turned up a few times. Its ends do not fully match the called genes, so a read error is possible. J is TRBJ2-7 and V is TRBV15, with no clear D. The germline CDR1 and CDR2 sequences are LNHNV and YYDKDF (reference sequence). The CDR3 sequence is 9 residues long. The DNA of the CDR3 is TGTGCCACCAGCAGACTCAGTTTTTTC. Its translation: CATSRLSFF.

The chain links TRBV4-1 to TRBJ2-1, with 10 bases fitting TRBD1. V lost 2 bases, J lost 9 bases, and 10 bases stayed unmatched. Germline V gene sequence: CDR1 MGHRA, CDR2 YSYEKL. This CDR3 contains 16 residues. CDR3 residues: CASSQNEGQGGGEQFF. The CDR3 nucleotides read TGCGCCAGCAGCCAAAATGAAGGACAGGGGGGAGGTGAGCAGTTCTTC.

The J gene is TRBJ1-5, the V gene TRBV4-1, with TRBD1 identical over 9 bases. The CDR3 length is 17 residues. V gave up 4 bases and J gave up 1 base; unmatched junction bases: 8. From germline, CDR1 is MGHRA and CDR2 YSYEKL. This CDR3 reads CASSPISTGGSNQPQHF. The CDR3 bases are TGCGCCAGCAGCCCCATCTCGACAGGGGGAAGCAATCAGCCCCAGCATTTT.

The J gene is TRBJ2-1, the V gene TRBV7-6; D unresolved. CDR1 and CDR2 (germline): SGHVS, FNYEAQ. V was clipped by 4 bases and J by 5 bases, with 15 bases between them. The CDR3 has 15 residues. DNA of the CDR3: TGTGCCAGCAGCTCCGCTGTTGGGGTCCACAATGAGCAGTTCTTC. It translates to CASSSAVGVHNEQFF. The full variable domain, completed using reference TRBV7-6 and TRBJ2-1, is GAGVSQSPRYKVTKRGQDVALRCDPISGHVSLYWYRQALGQGPEFLTYFNYEAQQDKSGLPNDRFSAERPEGSISTLTIQRTEQRDSAMYRCASSSAVGVHNEQFFGPGTRLTVL.

This clone has more than one count but fewer than ten. V is TRBV23-1 and J is TRBJ2-2, with D uncertain. TRBV23-1 qualifies as an ORF whose function is uncertain. This CDR3 comprises 14 residues. V lost 3 bases and J 1 base, leaving 6 bases between the germline ends. The CDR3 region is CASSQSLNTGELFF. As DNA, the CDR3 is TGCGCCAGCAGTCAGTCCTTGAACACCGGGGAGCTGTTTTTT.

V and J are TRBV19 and TRBJ1-1, with D possibly matching TRBD1 (6 bases). The length of the CDR3 is 14 residues. Germline V lookup: CDR1 LNHDA, CDR2 SQIVND (reference sequence). Deletions cut 9 bases from V and 1 base from J, with 15 bases between. The CDR3 DNA is TGTGCCAGCAGATTCAAACAGGGGAACACTGAAGCTTTCTTT. This gives the protein CASRFKQGNTEAFF.

The rearrangement joins TRBV2 to TRBJ2-7; TRBD2 aligns across 10 bases. The germline V gene has CDR1 SNHLY and CDR2 FYNNEI. The CDR3 length is 15 residues. The V segment lost 3 bases and the J segment 1 base; nucleotides outside the gene matches: 3. CDR3 sequence: CASSDLSGGSYEQYF. CDR3 in DNA: TGTGCCAGCAGTGACCTTAGCGGGGGGTCCTACGAGCAGTACTTC. The whole variable domain, filled in from reference TRBV2 and TRBJ2-7, reads EPEVTQTPSHQVTQMGQEVILRCVPISNHLYFYWYRQILGQKVEFLVSFYNNEISEKSEIFDDQFSVERPDGSNFTLKIRSTKLEDSAMYFCASSDLSGGSYEQYFGPGTRLTVT.